What follows are 15 T cell receptor beta chains derived from one specimen sequenced in a study of blood T cell repertoires in COVID-19 (dated by TCRdb to 2018 to 2021). The library was made by the immunoSEQ multiplex PCR assay. This immuneACCESS table, as held by TCRdb, lists in-frame sequences with V and J called but not all clones. Of the missing ones, under half trace to an unresolved V gene in checked studies; the others have no known cause. This sample has about 120,000 clones in its table, and approximately 70% of those were observed once. The top ten hold around 0.9% of the sample. The sample taken for sequencing was peripheral blood. The source is a human donor with acute or convalescent COVID-19. The donor label of this sample is uncertain.

In its sample, this clone was seen once. The chain carries TRBV7-9 and TRBJ2-7; 7 nucleotides line up with TRBD1. The CDR3 extends over 15 amino acids. V gave up 3 bases and J gave up 3 bases; unmatched junction bases: 8. The germline CDR1 and CDR2 sequences are SEHNR and FQNEAQ (reference sequence). This CDR3 reads CASSFRDSMIYEQYF. CDR3 sequence (DNA): TGTGCCAGCAGCTTCCGGGACAGCATGATCTACGAGCAGTACTTC.

This clone is a singleton in its sample. The chain has TRBV6-2 or TRBV6-3 and TRBJ2-7, with D possibly matching TRBD1 (6 bases). Trimming cost V 5 bases and J 1 base, with 15 bases left between them. The CDR3 is 15 residues long. Germline CDR1 reads MNHEY; CDR2 reads SVGEGT. The DNA of the CDR3 is TGTGCCAGCAGTCCCGACAGGTCCTCATCCTACGAGCAGTACTTC. Translation: CASSPDRSSSYEQYF.

A note on this clone: The same CDR3 also results from other DNA sequences found in this sample. The chain links TRBV29-1 to TRBJ2-6; D unresolved. CDR1 SQVTM and CDR2 ANQGSEA come from the germline V gene. V lost 5 bases and J lost 1, with 6 bases in between. This CDR3 comprises 13 residues. This CDR3 is CSVRSSGANVLTF. For the CDR3, the DNA is TGCAGCGTTAGGAGTTCTGGGGCCAACGTCCTGACTTTC.

The J gene is TRBJ2-3, the V gene TRBV5-5, with 7 bases that match TRBD2. The CDR3 spans 15 residues. CDR1 SGHKS and CDR2 YYEKEE come from the germline V gene (reference sequence). The V and J ends lost 1 base and 1 base, in that order; junction bases with no gene match: 3. Written as DNA, the CDR3 is TGTGCCAGCAGCTTGCGCGGGGGTGGCACAGATACGCAGTATTTT. Protein: CASSLRGGGTDTQYF.

This clone showed up just a few times. The V and J genes are TRBV27 and TRBJ1-1; D remains unclear. The germline gives CDR1 MNHEY, CDR2 SMNVEV (reference sequence). The CDR3 is 15 amino acids. V dropped 0 bases and J dropped 1 base, with 9 bases sitting between them. CDR3 loop: CASSLSISGNTEAFF. The CDR3 bases are TGTGCCAGCAGTTTATCGATCTCGGGGAACACTGAAGCTTTCTTT.

CDR3 loop: CASSWGLGRVNEQFF. The CDR3 DNA sequence: TGTGCCAGCAGCTGGGGACTAGGGCGCGTGAATGAGCAGTTCTTC. This chain joins TRBV28 and TRBJ2-1; 8 bases map to TRBD2. V was pared by 6 bases and J by 7 bases, with 11 bases of the junction left unmatched. Per the germline V gene, CDR1 is MDHEN and CDR2 is SYDVKM. The length of the CDR3 is 15 residues.

V usage is TRBV18 and J usage is TRBJ2-2, with a possible D match to TRBD2 (6 bases). Trimming removed 1 base at V and 4 bases at J, with 10 bases between. This CDR3 comprises 15 residues. The germline gives CDR1 KGHSH, CDR2 LQKENI. The CDR3, as DNA: TGTGCCAGCTCACCACTTGCGGGGACCACCGGGGAGCTGTTTTTT. It yields the protein CASSPLAGTTGELFF.

This sequence joins TRBV5-6 and TRBJ1-6; 7 nucleotides agree with TRBD1. In germline, CDR1 is SGHDT, CDR2 YYEEEE. After removal of 2 bases from V and 9 bases from J, the junction contained 14 bases not matched to a gene. The CDR3 is 17 residues long. The CDR3: CASSFIGMRGQISPLHF. The CDR3 DNA reads as TGTGCCAGCAGCTTTATTGGTATGAGGGGGCAGATTTCACCCCTCCACTTT.

This chain uses TRBV3-1 (or the pseudogene TRBV3-2) with TRBJ2-1, with 13 bases identical to TRBD2. The CDR3 contains 15 residues. Germline CDR1 reads LGHDT; CDR2 reads YNNKEL (reference sequence). Losses at the gene ends were 8 bases for V and 7 bases for J; bases not matched to a gene: 8. CDR3 DNA sequence: TGTGCCAGCCGGTCGACTAGCGGGGGGAGTAATGAGCAGTTCTTC. Translation gives CASRSTSGGSNEQFF.

V gene TRBV6-2 or TRBV6-3 combines with J gene TRBJ1-2, with a weak D call TRBD1 (6 bases). Deletions cut 5 bases from V and 2 bases from J, with 21 bases between. This CDR3 spans 17 amino acids. Germline V gene data show CDR1 as MNHEY and CDR2 as SVGEGT. The CDR3 DNA reads TGTGCCAGCAGTGCAAATTCGGGGACATTACTGAACTATGGCTACACCTTC. Encoded protein: CASSANSGTLLNYGYTF.

The chain combines TRBV7-9 with TRBJ2-2; no firm D call. The V end was cut by 2 bases, the J end by 6 bases, with 4 bases between. CDR1 and CDR2 from the germline V gene are SEHNR and FQNEAQ (reference sequence). The CDR3 loop spans 12 amino acids. CDR3 bases: TGTGCCAGCAGCTTACATCCCGGGGAGCTGTTTTTT. Translating gives CASSLHPGELFF.

This rearrangement joins TRBV18 to TRBJ2-5; 9 bases are a match to TRBD1. V gave up 5 bases and J gave up 5 bases; unmatched junction bases: 3. The CDR3 spans 13 residues. The germline gives CDR1 KGHSH, CDR2 LQKENI. The CDR3 region has the DNA TGTGCCAGCTCAACAGGACAGGGGGAGACCCAGTACTTC. As protein: CASSTGQGETQYF.

V and J are TRBV18 and TRBJ1-1, with 10 bases fitting TRBD1. V gave up 6 bases and J gave up 3 bases; unmatched junction bases: 7. The CDR3 length is 15 residues. The germline gives CDR1 KGHSH, CDR2 LQKENI. The CDR3 bases are TGTGCCAGCTCCGCGACAGGGGGCGGATACACTGAAGCTTTCTTT. Translating gives CASSATGGGYTEAFF.

CDR3 in amino acids: CASSLGGIYTDTQYF. CDR3 nucleotides: TGTGCCAGCAGCTTAGGCGGGATCTACACAGATACGCAGTATTTT. The V and J genes are TRBV7-9 and TRBJ2-3, with D perhaps TRBD2 (6 bases). CDR1 is SEHNR and CDR2 is FQNEAQ in the germline V gene (reference sequence). CDR3 length: 15 residues. V lost 1 base, J lost 2 bases, and 10 bases lay in between.

J is TRBJ1-1 and V is TRBV6-6; TRBD1 might be the D (5 bases). CDR1 is MNHNY and CDR2 is SVGAGI in the germline V gene (reference sequence). V was pared by 5 bases and J by 8 bases, with 21 bases between. This CDR3 is built from 15 residues. The DNA for the CDR3 is TGTGCCAGCAGTGACTGGGTACAGGCCACATTCGAAGCTTTCTTT. This translates into CASSDWVQATFEAFF.